This T cell receptor beta chain comes out of a study of graft-versus-host responses after intestinal transplantation. Germline V gene sequence: CDR1 ENHRY, CDR2 SYGVKD. The CDR3 runs 17 residues. The V gene lost 0 bases and the J gene lost 5 bases, with 16 bases spanning the gap. This table comes from immunoSEQ multiplex PCR, and its TCRdb copy is limited to in-frame clones, with some not included. This sample carries more than 90,000 clones, approximately 90% of them seen once, and the ten largest clones take 0.2% to 0.25%. Regarding this clone: Its specificity is not known.

The TCR sequence derives from a human donor who was the organ donor for an intestinal transplant. This sample comprised unstimulated CD4+ T cells sorted from spleen or lymph node cells, obtained before transplant. V gene TRBV10-3 combines with J gene TRBJ2-2; D may be TRBD2 (5 bases). As DNA, the CDR3 is TGTGCCATCAGTGAGTCGACTCGGACTGTCGGAACCGGGGAGCTGTTTTTT. Its protein is CAISESTRTVGTGELFF.